The 7 T cell receptor beta chains given below trace back to one sample, sequenced in a study of CD8+ T cells in alopecia areata. cDNA serving as the sequencing template came from extracted, reverse transcribed RNA. Clones were sequenced by immunoSEQ multiplex PCR, and TCRdb holds only the in-frame ones, with some missing. The table includes roughly 65,000 clones, more than 40% detected once. Material: CD8+ T cells sorted from blood, obtained at week 0. These receptors all stem from a human donor with alopecia areata.

The chain couples TRBV29-1 to TRBJ1-1, with D hard to call. V shed 6 bases and J shed 1 base, with 6 bases lying between them. Germline loops: CDR1 SQVTM, CDR2 ANQGSEA. This CDR3 is built from 11 residues. This CDR3 is CSVPGNTEAFF. The DNA of the CDR3 is TGCAGCGTCCCGGGGAACACTGAAGCTTTCTTT.

This chain joins TRBV25-1 and TRBJ2-3, with 8 bases aligning to TRBD2. V was pared by 8 bases and J by 4 bases, with 11 bases of the junction left unmatched. The V gene's germline CDR1 is MGHDK and CDR2 SYGVNS. The CDR3 extends over 15 amino acids. The CDR3 region is CASRSIAGSADTQYF. DNA of the CDR3: TGTGCCAGCCGCAGCATAGCGGGATCGGCAGATACGCAGTATTTT. Drawing the rest from reference TRBV25-1 and TRBJ2-3, the complete variable domain is EADIYQTPRYLVIGTGKKITLECSQTMGHDKMYWYQQDPGMELHLIHYSYGVNSTEKGDLSSESTVSRIRTEHFPLTLESARPSHTSQYLCASRSIAGSADTQYFGPGTRLTVL.

This clone was detected only once. The rearrangement links TRBV4-1 to TRBJ2-7; D may correspond to TRBD1 or TRBD2 (6 bases each). Germline values: CDR1 MGHRA, CDR2 YSYEKL. This CDR3 is 15 amino acids long. The germline V and J ends were trimmed by 0 bases and 3 bases, with 12 bases remaining between them. The CDR3 sequence: CASSQDRKGGYEQYF. The CDR3 DNA reads as TGCGCCAGCAGCCAAGATCGAAAGGGGGGCTACGAGCAGTACTTC.

This clone was observed once. The chain uses TRBV9 and TRBJ2-1; D is perhaps TRBD2 (5 bases). The germline V gene encodes CDR1 SGDLS and CDR2 YYNGEE. There are 18 residues in the CDR3. With 2 bases removed from V and 0 bases from J, the gap between germline ends came to 18 bases. CDR3 protein: CASSVATSSRSSYNEQFF. The CDR3 nucleotides are TGTGCCAGCAGCGTGGCTACCTCTAGCAGGAGCTCCTACAATGAGCAGTTCTTC.

The genes are TRBV6-1 and TRBJ2-3; D uncertain. Germline-derived CDR1 and CDR2 are MNHNS and SASEGT. Deletions cut 5 bases from V and 0 bases from J, with 6 bases between. This CDR3 is 13 amino acids long. The CDR3 DNA is TGTGCCAGCAGTTTCAGGAGCACAGATACGCAGTATTTT. The encoded protein is CASSFRSTDTQYF.

A few counts support this clone. This rearrangement joins TRBV18 to TRBJ2-1; no reliable D call. The CDR3 consists of 14 residues. Trimming shortened V by 8 bases and J by 0 bases, and 11 bases separated the two germline ends. CDR1 is KGHSH and CDR2 is LQKENI in the germline V gene. The CDR3 DNA follows: TGTGCCAGCACGCCGAAGACCTCCTACAATGAGCAGTTCTTC. This gives the protein CASTPKTSYNEQFF.

This chain uses TRBV4-1 with TRBJ2-2; 7 nucleotides match TRBD1. The V and J ends lost 1 base and 6 bases, in that order; junction bases with no gene match: 5. Germline values: CDR1 MGHRA, CDR2 YSYEKL. The CDR3 loop spans 15 amino acids. In nucleotides, the CDR3 is TGCGCCAGCAGCCAAGGCGGCAGGGGGTCCGGGGAGCTGTTTTTT. Translated: CASSQGGRGSGELFF.